Presented here are 19 T cell receptor beta chains from one specimen sequenced in a study of cytomegalovirus exposure and HLA in healthy donors. PCR involved 60 Vbeta and 13 Jbeta primers. Generated by immunoSEQ multiplex PCR, the TCRdb table keeps only in-frame clones and is missing some. Found here are more than 50,000 clones, approximately 71% of them singletons; the top ten hold approximately 20%. The material sequenced was PBMCs. Receptor source: a middle-aged woman in good health and CMV-seropositive.

The chain couples TRBV9 to TRBJ1-2, with 7 nucleotides matching TRBD1. V trimming: 0 bases; J trimming: 2 bases; junction bases outside the gene matches: 4. The CDR3 totals 15 residues. Germline CDR1 and CDR2: SGDLS and YYNGEE. The CDR3 region has the DNA TGTGCCAGCAGCGTAGACGGGACAGAAAACTATGGCTACACCTTC. Encoded protein: CASSVDGTENYGYTF.

The chain is built from TRBV6-5 and TRBJ2-7; TRBD2 aligns across 10 bases. The CDR3 spans 14 residues. V trimming: 6 bases; J trimming: 6 bases; junction bases outside the gene matches: 8. Germline V CDR1 and CDR2: MNHEY, SVGAGI. This CDR3 reads CASSHTGTSVEQYF. The CDR3 DNA reads as TGTGCCAGCAGCCATACCGGGACTAGCGTCGAGCAGTACTTC.

The chain carries TRBV5-1 and TRBJ2-7; TRBD1 agrees at 7 bases. This CDR3 contains 20 residues. Germline V gene data show CDR1 as SGHRS and CDR2 as YFSETQ. With V trimmed by 1 base and J by 3 bases, 22 bases remained unmatched. The CDR3 sequence is CASSLPPRFTGTEGSYEQYF. The CDR3 DNA is TGCGCCAGCAGCTTGCCCCCCCGCTTCACCGGGACAGAGGGGAGCTACGAGCAGTACTTC.

This clone has only a few counts. This chain connects TRBV7-6 to TRBJ2-6; D possibly corresponds to TRBD1 (6 bases). V was pared by 4 bases and J by 4 bases, with 11 bases between. Germline CDR1 is SGHVS and CDR2 is FNYEAQ. There are 15 residues in the CDR3. The CDR3 DNA reads as TGTGCCAGCAGCTCAACAGGGTCCGGGGCCAACGTCCTGACTTTC. It encodes CASSSTGSGANVLTF.

The chain's CDR3 is CASSTQNEQYF. Written as DNA, the CDR3 is TGTGCCAGTAGTACCCAAAACGAGCAGTACTTC. V gene TRBV19 combines with J gene TRBJ2-7; unclear D gene. The CDR3 spans 11 residues. V was shortened by 4 bases and J by 5 bases, with 6 bases between the two germline ends. Germline CDR1 LNHDA, CDR2 SQIVND (reference sequence).

The chain uses TRBV27 and TRBJ2-7, with D unclear. The germline CDR1 and CDR2 sequences are MNHEY and SMNVEV (reference sequence). CDR3 length equals 13 residues. Deletions cut 3 bases from V and 0 bases from J, with 6 bases between. As DNA, the CDR3 is TGTGCCAGCAGTTTCTCCTACTCCTACGAGCAGTACTTC. Translation gives CASSFSYSYEQYF.

The table lists this clone with a few counts. The rearrangement links TRBV6-4 to TRBJ2-3, with D maybe TRBD1 (5 bases). Germline CDR1 MRHNA, CDR2 SNTAGT. Trimming shortened V by 7 bases and J by 1 base, and 12 bases separated the two germline ends. The CDR3 has 14 amino acids. The CDR3 reads CASTPWTRTDTQYF. Written as DNA, the CDR3 is TGTGCCAGCACCCCGTGGACACGCACAGATACGCAGTATTTT.

The CDR3 is CASSAPGQGAGEQYF. The DNA for the CDR3 is TGTGCCAGCAGCGCCCCGGGACAGGGGGCCGGCGAGCAGTACTTC. This sequence joins TRBV11-2 and TRBJ2-7, with TRBD1 identical over 12 bases. The CDR3 spans 15 residues. With V trimmed by 5 bases and J by 6 bases, 8 bases remained unmatched. The germline V gene has CDR1 SGHAT and CDR2 FQNNGV.

V usage is TRBV6-5 and J usage is TRBJ1-1; the D is unclear. CDR1 is MNHEY, CDR2 SVGAGI, per germline. V lost 6 bases, J lost 1 base, and 6 bases lay in between. The CDR3 contains 12 residues. The CDR3 sequence: CASRVGNTEAFF. CDR3 DNA sequence: TGTGCCAGCAGGGTCGGGAACACTGAAGCTTTCTTT.

The chain uses TRBV4-2 and TRBJ1-3; 8 nucleotides line up with TRBD1. V trimming: 1 base; J trimming: 3 bases; junction bases outside the gene matches: 8. Per the germline V gene, CDR1 is LGHNA and CDR2 is YNFKEQ. This CDR3 has 17 residues. The CDR3: CASSQGDRRVHGNTIYF. The CDR3 DNA follows: TGTGCCAGCAGCCAAGGGGACAGGCGAGTCCATGGAAACACCATATATTTT.

The chain links TRBV5-1 to TRBJ2-5; 13 bases line up with TRBD2. The DNA end lines up better with TRBJ2-7; the J call may be wrong. This CDR3 contains 17 residues. CDR1 and CDR2 (germline): SGHRS, YFSETQ. The CDR3 sequence: CASSGGLAGAANYEQYF. CDR3 bases: TGCGCCAGCAGCGGAGGACTAGCGGGGGCCGCAAACTACGAGCAGTACTTC.

V usage is TRBV27 and J usage is TRBJ1-5, with 12 bases that match TRBD1. CDR1 is MNHEY, CDR2 SMNVEV, per germline (reference sequence). This CDR3 is 16 amino acids long. Trimming removed 6 bases from V and 7 bases from J; junction bases left unmatched: 10. Here the CDR3 DNA reads TGTGCCAGCAGAAAAACCGGGACAGGGGGCCAACAGCCCCAGCATTTT. Translation: CASRKTGTGGQQPQHF.

The V and J genes are TRBV18 and TRBJ2-3; TRBD1 matches at 7 bases. Germline CDR1 reads KGHSH; CDR2 reads LQKENI. The CDR3 runs to 17 residues. V shed 6 bases, J shed 0 bases, and the junction held 12 bases outside the gene matches. The CDR3 nucleotides are TGTGCCAGCTCTCAGGACAGGCCCCTGTCTAGCACAGATACGCAGTATTTT. Translated: CASSQDRPLSSTDTQYF.

This clone was seen just once. CDR3 DNA: TGTGCCAGCAGCCTGACAGGGTACAGAGAGACCCAGTACTTC. Translation gives CASSLTGYRETQYF. The chain couples TRBV7-2 to TRBJ2-5, with TRBD1 matching 7 bases. The V gene end was trimmed by 5 bases and the J gene end by 4 bases; junction bases not matched to a gene: 7. CDR3 length: 14 residues. CDR1 SGHTA and CDR2 FQGNSA come from the germline V gene.

This clone was recorded a few times. The chain recombines TRBV28 with TRBJ2-7; maybe TRBD2 (6 bases). Germline CDR1 is MDHEN and CDR2 is SYDVKM. V lost 7 bases and J 3 bases, leaving 19 bases between the germline ends. The CDR3 is 15 residues long. This chain's CDR3 is CASTPTGDRSYEQYF. The CDR3 DNA reads TGTGCCAGCACCCCTACGGGGGATAGGAGCTACGAGCAGTACTTC.

This clone was seen more than once but under ten times. The V and J genes are TRBV19 and TRBJ1-2; 12 nucleotides agree with TRBD1. The CDR3 runs to 16 residues. CDR1 LNHDA and CDR2 SQIVND come from the germline V gene (reference sequence). V gave up 6 bases and J gave up 0 bases; unmatched junction bases: 5. CDR3 protein: CASRLGQGAPNYGYTF. The CDR3 DNA follows: TGTGCCAGTAGATTGGGACAGGGGGCCCCTAACTATGGCTACACCTTC. Using reference TRBV19 and TRBJ1-2 for the parts outside the CDR3, the full variable domain is DGGITQSPKYLFRKEGQNVTLSCEQNLNHDAMYWYRQDPGQGLRLIYYSQIVNDFQKGDIAEGYSVSREKKESFPLTVTSAQKNPTAFYLCASRLGQGAPNYGYTFGSGTRLTVV.

This clone was seen a few times. The chain links TRBV4-2 to TRBJ2-2, with D possibly TRBD2 on 6 matching bases. V was clipped by 4 bases and J by 3 bases, with 12 bases between them. Germline V CDR1 and CDR2: LGHNA, YNFKEQ. The length of the CDR3 is 15 residues. Here the CDR3 reads CASSRGGEDTGELFF. CDR3 in DNA: TGTGCCAGCAGCCGAGGAGGGGAGGACACCGGGGAGCTGTTTTTT.

J is TRBJ2-2 and V is TRBV6-1, with TRBD1 as a possible D gene (6 bases). The CDR3 totals 16 residues. Germline CDR1 and CDR2: MNHNS and SASEGT. V was shortened by 0 bases and J by 2 bases, with 10 bases between the two germline ends. CDR3 DNA: TGTGCCAGCAGTGAAGCCCAACAGGGTAACACCGGGGAGCTGTTTTTT. Its translation: CASSEAQQGNTGELFF.

This clone was seen only a few times. The rearrangement joins TRBV4-3 to TRBJ2-1, with D possibly being TRBD2 (5 bases). Trimming left V 0 bases short and J 14 bases short, with 14 bases between. Germline V gene lookup returns CDR1 LGHNA and CDR2 YSLEER. The CDR3 is 13 residues long. The CDR3 loop reads CASSQDSPGVKFF. CDR3 DNA: TGCGCCAGCAGCCAAGATTCCCCCGGGGTCAAGTTCTTC.